This record looks at one TCR beta chain sequence and its context. This entry is derived from a study of T cells in Graves' hyperthyroidism and ophthalmopathy. Amplified regions were TCR beta CDR3 sequences from RNA transcripts. HTBI primers were used for first-round RT-PCR of the TCR CDR3. Via MiXCR, TCRdb re-called the multiplex PCR reads, giving one row per CDR3 protein. The data show around 620,000 distinct CDR3 sequences, 16% seen once. V shed 3 bases and J shed 3 bases, with 12 bases lying between them. CDR1 is LNHDA and CDR2 is SQIVND in the germline V gene (reference sequence). This CDR3 is 15 amino acids long.

Sequenced input: blood. J is TRBJ1-5 and V is TRBV19; D is unresolved. This sequence was found in a woman in her 30s with Graves' hyperthyroidism. The CDR3 sequence is CASSMLPKANQPQHF. CDR3 coding DNA: TGTGCCAGTAGTATGTTACCCAAGGCCAATCAGCCCCAGCATTTT.